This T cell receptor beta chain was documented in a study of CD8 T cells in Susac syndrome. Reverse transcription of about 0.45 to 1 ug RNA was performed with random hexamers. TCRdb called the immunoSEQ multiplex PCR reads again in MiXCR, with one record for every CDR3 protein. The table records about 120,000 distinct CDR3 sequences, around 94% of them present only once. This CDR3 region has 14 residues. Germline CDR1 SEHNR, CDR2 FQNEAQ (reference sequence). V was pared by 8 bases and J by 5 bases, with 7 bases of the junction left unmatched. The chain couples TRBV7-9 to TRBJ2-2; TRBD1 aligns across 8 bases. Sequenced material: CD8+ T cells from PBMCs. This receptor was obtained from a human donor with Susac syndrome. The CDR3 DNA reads TGTGCCAGCCCTGACAGGGGATTTACCGGGGAGCTGTTTTTT. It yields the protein CASPDRGFTGELFF.